This TCR beta chain was recorded in a study of response to subunit inactivated influenza vaccine. Findings of the study overall: The authors proposed limited new T cell recruitment per seasonal influenza vaccination.

There are 13 residues in the CDR3. Germline V CDR1 and CDR2: SGHRS, YFSETQ. Trimming took 5 bases from V and 2 from J, leaving 9 bases between them. This clonotype was counted between two and nine times. Its target is unknown. In TCRdb, the RT-PCR reads were re-called with MiXCR into one record per CDR3 protein. The sample includes 200,000 to 250,000 distinct CDR3 sequences, 12% of them seen just once. The receptor's source is a man aged 45-60 years who received an inactivated influenza vaccine. The specimen was non-naive T cells sorted from PBMCs, collected 14 days before vaccination. The V gene is TRBV5-1, the J gene TRBJ2-3; D remains ambiguous. In DNA form, the CDR3 reads TGCGCCAGCAGAGGAACGACCACAGATACGCAGTATTTT. This translates into CASRGTTTDTQYF.